The rows below give T cell receptor beta chains drawn from one sample of a study of cytomegalovirus exposure and HLA in healthy donors. Data came from immunoSEQ multiplex PCR; TCRdb stores just in-frame clones and leaves some out. The table records about 180,000 clones, about 80% of them present only once. Sequenced sample: PBMCs. The receptor set was obtained from a man aged 60 to 75 in good health and CMV-seronegative. CDR3s include the opening cysteine and the closing phenylalanine or tryptophan. A D gene is named only where the DNA matches it firmly. Some rows have no size entry. The others give once, few or many, or a class for an expanded clone.

CSVGLAGVADTQYF	TGCAGCGTTGGACTAGCGGGAGTGGCAGATACGCAGTATTTT	TRBD2	TRBV29-1	TRBJ2-3	NA
CASSISGTALTLAKNIQYF	TGTGCCAGTAGTATATCCGGGACAGCGCTAACTCTAGCCAAAAACATTCAGTACTTC	TRBD1	TRBV19	TRBJ2-4	NA
CASSFPGGDVWYTF	TGTGCCAGTAGTTTTCCAGGGGGTGACGTGTGGTACACCTTC	TRBD1	TRBV19	TRBJ1-2	few
CASSLALPGSGTEQYF	TGCGCCAGCAGCTTGGCCCTCCCCGGAAGCGGGACCGAGCAGTACTTC	TRBD2	TRBV5-1	TRBJ2-7	NA
CASSSVGQGEYEQYF	TGTGCCAGTAGTAGCGTGGGACAGGGAGAGTACGAGCAGTACTTC	TRBD1	TRBV19	TRBJ2-7	NA
CASSPGSGGLTNEKLFF	TGCGCCAGCAGCCCTGGGTCAGGGGGCCTCACTAATGAAAAACTGTTTTTT	TRBD1	TRBV4-3	TRBJ1-4	NA
CASSLGREGRGNEQFF	TGTGCCAGCAGCTTGGGGCGGGAGGGCCGTGGCAATGAGCAGTTCTTC	TRBD2	TRBV5-6	TRBJ2-1	NA
CASSYSISDYYGYPF	TGTGCCAGCAGTTACTCGATTTCAGATTACTATGGCTACCCCTTC	NA	TRBV6-6	TRBJ1-2	once
CASSIVGVLNYGYTF	TGTGCCAGTAGTATTGTCGGGGTGCTAAACTATGGCTACACCTTC	NA	TRBV19	TRBJ1-2	NA
CASSRQTSGSTTGELFF	TGTGCCAGTAGCCGTCAAACTAGCGGGAGTACCACCGGGGAGCTGTTTTTT	TRBD2	TRBV19	TRBJ2-2	NA
CASSYTQQGTEQFF	TGTGCCAGCAGTTACACTCAACAGGGTACTGAGCAGTTCTTC	NA	TRBV6-5	TRBJ2-1	NA
CASSSRSASDSYNEQFF	TGTGCCAGCAGCTCCAGATCGGCTAGCGACTCCTACAATGAGCAGTTCTTC	NA	TRBV7-3	TRBJ2-1	NA
CASTETGLNTEAFF	TGTGCCAGCACAGAGACAGGGTTGAACACTGAAGCTTTCTTT	TRBD1	TRBV28	TRBJ1-1	NA
CASSYLPSGGQSEQFF	TGTGCCAGCAGTTACCTCCCTAGCGGGGGGCAGAGTGAGCAGTTCTTC	TRBD2	TRBV6-5	TRBJ2-1	few
CASSESTRTGSHTDTQYF	TGCGCCAGCAGTGAGTCAACAAGGACAGGGTCACACACAGATACGCAGTATTTT	TRBD1	TRBV10-1	TRBJ2-3	NA
CASHTGTILAGSYEQYF	TGTGCCAGCCACACGGGGACCATCCTAGCGGGCTCCTACGAGCAGTACTTC	TRBD2	TRBV27	TRBJ2-7	NA
CAWMRGPQETQYF	TGTGCCTGGATGCGGGGGCCCCAAGAGACCCAGTACTTC	NA	TRBV30	TRBJ2-5	NA
CASSPTGLAGGEQYF	TGTGCCAGCAGTCCGACCGGACTAGCGGGAGGCGAGCAGTACTTC	TRBD2	TRBV27	TRBJ2-7	NA
CASSLGGTSADEQYF	TGCGCCAGCAGCTTGGGTGGGACTAGCGCCGACGAGCAGTACTTC	TRBD2	TRBV5-1	TRBJ2-7	NA
CASSSGAGWTFF	TGTGCCAGCAGCAGTGGGGCAGGGTGGACTTTCTTT	NA	TRBV11-2	TRBJ1-1	NA
CASSFPGSYGYTF	TGTGCCAGCAGCTTCCCAGGGTCCTATGGCTACACCTTC	NA	TRBV5-8	TRBJ1-2	NA
CASSPQGPLYEQYF	TGTGCCAGCAGTCCACAGGGGCCCCTCTACGAGCAGTACTTC	TRBD1	TRBV27	TRBJ2-7	NA
CASSLSISVYEQYF	TGCGCCAGCAGCTTGTCTATTTCTGTCTACGAGCAGTACTTC	NA	TRBV5-1	TRBJ2-7	NA
CASSYRGQVGNTIYF	TGTGCCAGCAGTTACAGAGGGCAGGTTGGAAACACCATATATTTT	NA	TRBV6-5	TRBJ1-3	few
CASSPATGMQFF	TGTGCCAGCAGCCCGGCGACAGGGATGCAGTTCTTC	TRBD1	TRBV7-2	TRBJ2-1	NA
CSVGIIVVADTQYF	TGCAGCGTTGGAATCATAGTGGTCGCAGATACGCAGTATTTT	NA	TRBV29-1	TRBJ2-3	NA
CASSSGPSGLARGDEQYF	TGTGCCAGCAGCTCAGGCCCCAGCGGCCTGGCACGGGGGGACGAGCAGTACTTC	TRBD2	TRBV5-4	TRBJ2-7	NA
CASAQASFPYRYTF	TGTGCCAGCGCGCAAGCGTCCTTCCCTTATCGCTACACCTTC	NA	TRBV25-1	TRBJ1-2	NA